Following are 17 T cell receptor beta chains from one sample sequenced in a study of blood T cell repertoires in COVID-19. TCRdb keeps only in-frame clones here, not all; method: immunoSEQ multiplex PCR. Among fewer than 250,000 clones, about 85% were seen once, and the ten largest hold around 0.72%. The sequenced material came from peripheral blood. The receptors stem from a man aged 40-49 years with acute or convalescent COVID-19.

The CDR3: CASSPDSPSTDTQYF. In DNA, the CDR3 is TGCGCCAGCAGCCCGGACAGTCCTAGCACAGATACGCAGTATTTT. The V call is TRBV5-1, the J call TRBJ2-3; TRBD1 is a possible D gene (6 bases). CDR3 length: 15 residues. Trimming stripped 4 bases from V and 0 bases from J, with 12 bases between. Per the germline V gene, CDR1 is SGHRS and CDR2 is YFSETQ.

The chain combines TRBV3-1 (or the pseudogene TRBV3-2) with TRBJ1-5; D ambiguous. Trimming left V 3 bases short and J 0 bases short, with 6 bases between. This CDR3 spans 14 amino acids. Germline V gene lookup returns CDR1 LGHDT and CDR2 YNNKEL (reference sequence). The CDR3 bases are TGTGCCAGCAGCCAGCGGGCTAGCAATCAGCCCCAGCATTTT. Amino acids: CASSQRASNQPQHF.

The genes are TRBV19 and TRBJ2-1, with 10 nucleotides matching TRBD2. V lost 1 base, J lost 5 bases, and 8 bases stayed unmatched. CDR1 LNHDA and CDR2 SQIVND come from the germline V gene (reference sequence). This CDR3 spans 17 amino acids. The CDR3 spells CASSIASLAGLNNEQFF. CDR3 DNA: TGTGCCAGTAGTATAGCCTCACTAGCGGGGTTAAACAATGAGCAGTTCTTC.

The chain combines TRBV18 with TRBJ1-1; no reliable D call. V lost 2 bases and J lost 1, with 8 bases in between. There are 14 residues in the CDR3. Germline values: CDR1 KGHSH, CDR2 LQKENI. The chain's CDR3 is CASSPIGRNTEAFF. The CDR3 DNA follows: TGTGCCAGCTCACCAATAGGGAGGAACACTGAAGCTTTCTTT.

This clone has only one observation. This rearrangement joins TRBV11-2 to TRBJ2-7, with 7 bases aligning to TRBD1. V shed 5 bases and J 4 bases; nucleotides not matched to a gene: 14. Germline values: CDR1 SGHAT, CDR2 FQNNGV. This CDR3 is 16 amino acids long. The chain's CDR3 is CASSPVHRGRRYEQYF. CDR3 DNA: TGTGCCAGCAGCCCGGTTCACAGGGGACGTCGGTACGAGCAGTACTTC.

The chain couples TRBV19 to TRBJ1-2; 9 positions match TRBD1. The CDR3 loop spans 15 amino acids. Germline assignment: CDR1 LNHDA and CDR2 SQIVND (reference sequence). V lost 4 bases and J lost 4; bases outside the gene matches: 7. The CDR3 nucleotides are TGTGCCAGTAGTACCGGGACAGGGACAGTCTATGGCTACACCTTC. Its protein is CASSTGTGTVYGYTF.

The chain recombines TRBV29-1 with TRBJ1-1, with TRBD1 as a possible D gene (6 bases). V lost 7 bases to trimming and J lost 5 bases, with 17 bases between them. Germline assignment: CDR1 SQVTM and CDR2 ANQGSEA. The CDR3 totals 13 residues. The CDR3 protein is CSAEAGGKTEAFF. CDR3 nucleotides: TGCAGCGCGGAGGCGGGGGGCAAGACTGAAGCTTTCTTT.

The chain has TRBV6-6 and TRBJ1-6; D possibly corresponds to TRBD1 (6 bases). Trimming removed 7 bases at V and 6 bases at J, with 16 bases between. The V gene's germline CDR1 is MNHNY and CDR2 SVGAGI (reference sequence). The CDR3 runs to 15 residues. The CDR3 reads CASTNQGKSNSPLHF. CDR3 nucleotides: TGTGCCAGCACAAATCAGGGGAAGAGTAATTCACCCCTCCACTTT.

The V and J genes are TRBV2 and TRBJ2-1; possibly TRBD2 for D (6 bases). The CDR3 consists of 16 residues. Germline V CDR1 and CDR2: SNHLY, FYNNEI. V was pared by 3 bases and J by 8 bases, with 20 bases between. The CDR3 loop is CASSDRGRLVSHEQFF. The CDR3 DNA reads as TGTGCCAGCAGTGATCGGGGCCGACTAGTTTCCCATGAGCAGTTCTTC.

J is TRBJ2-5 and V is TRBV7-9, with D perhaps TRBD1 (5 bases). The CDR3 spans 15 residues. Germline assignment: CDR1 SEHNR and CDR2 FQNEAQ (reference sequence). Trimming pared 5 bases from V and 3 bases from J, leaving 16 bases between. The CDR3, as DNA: TGTGCCAGCAGCCAATCTAGACAGCTCAAAGAGACCCAGTACTTC. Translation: CASSQSRQLKETQYF.

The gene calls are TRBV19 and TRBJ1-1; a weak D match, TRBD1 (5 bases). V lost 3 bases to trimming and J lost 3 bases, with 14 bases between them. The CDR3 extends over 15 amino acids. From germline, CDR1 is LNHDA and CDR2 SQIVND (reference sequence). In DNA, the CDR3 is TGTGCCAGTAGTATTGGCCAGGGCGCAGACACTGAAGCTTTCTTT. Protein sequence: CASSIGQGADTEAFF.

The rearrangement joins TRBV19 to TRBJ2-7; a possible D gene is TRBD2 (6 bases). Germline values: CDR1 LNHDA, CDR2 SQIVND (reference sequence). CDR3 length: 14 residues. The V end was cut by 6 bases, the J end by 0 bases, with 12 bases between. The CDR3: CASRSGDSSYEQYF. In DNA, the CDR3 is TGTGCCAGTAGGTCGGGGGACTCCTCCTACGAGCAGTACTTC.

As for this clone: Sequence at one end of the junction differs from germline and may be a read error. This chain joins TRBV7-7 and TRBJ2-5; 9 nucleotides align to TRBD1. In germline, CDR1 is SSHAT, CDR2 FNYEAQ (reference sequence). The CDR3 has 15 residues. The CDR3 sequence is CASSLGGQGGETQYF. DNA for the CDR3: TGTGCTAGCAGCTTGGGGGGACAGGGTGGAGAGACCCAGTACTTC.

The CDR3 DNA reads as TGCGCCAGCAGCTTCCAGGGTGCGAATGAAAAACTGTTTTTT. Translation gives CASSFQGANEKLFF. The chain couples TRBV5-1 to TRBJ1-4; tentative D call: TRBD1 (5 bases). The germline V and J ends were trimmed by 2 bases and 5 bases, with 10 bases remaining between them. Germline loops: CDR1 SGHRS, CDR2 YFSETQ. The CDR3 is made up of 14 amino acids.

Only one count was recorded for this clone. CDR3 amino acids: CASSCPSSSGRTNYVGEQYF. CDR3 nucleotides: TGTGCCAGCAGCTGTCCCTCTTCTAGCGGGAGGACGAACTATGTGGGGGAGCAGTACTTC. This chain links TRBV3-1 (or the pseudogene TRBV3-2) with TRBJ2-7; 11 nucleotides match TRBD2. The V segment lost 5 bases and the J segment 7 bases; nucleotides outside the gene matches: 25. This CDR3 is 20 amino acids long. Germline CDR1 LGHDT, CDR2 YNNKEL (reference sequence).

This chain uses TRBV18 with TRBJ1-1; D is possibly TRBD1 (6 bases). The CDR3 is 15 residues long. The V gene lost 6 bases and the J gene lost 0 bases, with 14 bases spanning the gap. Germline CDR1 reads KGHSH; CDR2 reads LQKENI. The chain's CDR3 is CASSQRTDMNTEAFF. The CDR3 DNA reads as TGTGCCAGCTCCCAGCGGACAGACATGAACACTGAAGCTTTCTTT.

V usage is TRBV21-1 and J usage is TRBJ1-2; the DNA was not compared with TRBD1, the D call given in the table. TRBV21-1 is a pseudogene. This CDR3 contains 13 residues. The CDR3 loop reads CATTRGQTYGYTF. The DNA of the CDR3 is TGTGCCACCACAAGGGGACAGACCTATGGCTACACCTTC.